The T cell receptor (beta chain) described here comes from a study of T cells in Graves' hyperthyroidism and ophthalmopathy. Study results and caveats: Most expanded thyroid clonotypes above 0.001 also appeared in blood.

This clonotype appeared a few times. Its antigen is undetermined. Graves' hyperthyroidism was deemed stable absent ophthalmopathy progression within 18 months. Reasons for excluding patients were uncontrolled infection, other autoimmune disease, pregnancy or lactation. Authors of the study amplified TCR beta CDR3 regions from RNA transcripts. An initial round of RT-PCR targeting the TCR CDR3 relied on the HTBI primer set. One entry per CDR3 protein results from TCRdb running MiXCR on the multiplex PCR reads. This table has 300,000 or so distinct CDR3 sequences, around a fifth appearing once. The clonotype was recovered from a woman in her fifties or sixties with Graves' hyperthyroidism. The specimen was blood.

This chain's CDR3 is CASSLQRGIGYSYEQYF. The CDR3 coding sequence is TGTGCCAGTAGTCTCCAGCGGGGCATAGGTTACTCCTACGAGCAGTACTTC. The gene calls are TRBV19 and TRBJ2-7, with 7 bases fitting TRBD2. The CDR3 loop spans 17 amino acids. Germline-derived CDR1 and CDR2 are LNHDA and SQIVND (reference sequence). Trimming took 5 bases from V and 0 from J; bases not matched to a gene: 13.